The 32 T cell receptor beta chains below come from one sample, sequenced in a study of T cells expressing NK-cell markers. TCRdb reworked the 5' RACE reads into one entry per CDR3 protein, no DNA. The sample includes over 250,000 distinct CDR3 sequences. Material: blood T cells: a sorted CD56 or NKG2C T cell subset, CD4+ or CD8+ T cells, or bulk PBMC T cells (not recorded which). These receptors all stem from a woman between 18 and 75 years old in good health.

This chain uses TRBV6-5 with TRBJ2-1; TCRdb selects TRBD1, and the lack of DNA leaves this call unchecked. Germline CDR1 MNHEY, CDR2 SVGAGI. The CDR3 length is 16 residues. This CDR3 reads CASSYRPWESYNEQFF.

The rearrangement uses TRBV5-6 and TRBJ1-1; the TCRdb call, TRBD1, lacks DNA for checking. CDR3 length: 14 residues. Per the germline V gene, CDR1 is SGHDT and CDR2 is YYEEEE. Here the CDR3 reads CASSSTGGNTEAFF.

CDR3 protein: CASSLELANTEAFF. The chain has TRBV7-8 and TRBJ1-1. This CDR3 region has 14 residues. CDR1 is SGHVS, CDR2 FQNEAQ, per germline.

The chain employs TRBV20-1 and TRBJ2-5; TCRdb designates TRBD2, a call that cannot be tested without DNA. Germline V lookup: CDR1 DFQATT, CDR2 SNEGSKA (reference sequence). The CDR3 sequence is 15 residues long. This CDR3 is CSAPTSGRARETQYF.

The chain has TRBV20-1 and TRBJ2-1; without DNA, the TCRdb call of TRBD2 cannot be checked. The CDR3 has 17 amino acids. The germline CDR1 and CDR2 sequences are DFQATT and SNEGSKA (reference sequence). The CDR3 protein is CSALKYFQTSGPNEQFF.

The V gene is TRBV7-2, the J gene TRBJ2-7; TCRdb gives TRBD2 as the D gene, but with no DNA this cannot be confirmed. Per the germline V gene, CDR1 is SGHTA and CDR2 is FQGNSA. The CDR3 loop spans 14 amino acids. The chain's CDR3 is CASSPGLVSYEQYF.

The chain recombines TRBV20-1 with TRBJ2-5; TCRdb's D gene call, TRBD1, goes unchecked for lack of DNA. The CDR3 sequence is 13 residues long. CDR1 and CDR2 (germline): DFQATT, SNEGSKA (reference sequence). The CDR3: CSADGGGQETQYF.

The rearrangement joins TRBV9 to TRBJ1-3; TCRdb names TRBD1, which stays unverified in the absence of DNA. Germline V gives CDR1 SGDLS, CDR2 YYNGEE. This CDR3 region has 16 residues. Here the CDR3 reads CASSVDGARSGNTIYF.

This chain connects TRBV6-1 to TRBJ1-2; lacking DNA, the TRBD1 call made by TCRdb goes unchecked. Germline CDR1 MNHNS, CDR2 SASEGT. CDR3 length equals 13 residues. The CDR3 sequence: CASRKQGPYGYTF.

This chain connects TRBV7-2 to TRBJ2-7. This CDR3 is built from 11 residues. Germline V gives CDR1 SGHTA, CDR2 FQGNSA. The CDR3 loop reads CASRGKAKQYF.

The chain combines TRBV7-9 with TRBJ1-1; the TRBD1 assignment by TCRdb is unverifiable without DNA. This CDR3 spans 15 amino acids. Per germline, CDR1 SEHNR and CDR2 FQNEAQ (reference sequence). CDR3 sequence: CASSFGGRLNTEAFF.

The CDR3 sequence: CASRRPTGTGANVLTF. This chain links TRBV11-2 with TRBJ2-6; lacking DNA, the TRBD1 call made by TCRdb goes unchecked. The CDR3 is 16 amino acids. Per germline, CDR1 SGHAT and CDR2 FQNNGV. The full variable domain, in which reference TRBV11-2 and TRBJ2-6 provide the parts outside the CDR3, is EAGVAQSPRYKIIEKRQSVAFWCNPISGHATLYWYQQILGQGPKLLIQFQNNGVVDDSQLPKDRFSAERLKGVDSTLKIQPAKLEDSAVYLCASRRPTGTGANVLTFGAGSRLTVL.

The V and J genes are TRBV7-2 and TRBJ2-3. The germline V gene has CDR1 SGHTA and CDR2 FQGNSA. The CDR3 covers 16 residues. The CDR3 here is CASSSVGQKSTDTQYF.

The rearrangement links TRBV7-2 to TRBJ1-1; TCRdb's assignment of TRBD1 cannot be checked, as there is no DNA. Germline V CDR1 and CDR2: SGHTA, FQGNSA. This CDR3 spans 13 amino acids. This chain's CDR3 is CASRPGGAIIAFF. Supplemented by reference TRBV7-2 and TRBJ1-1, the full variable domain reads GAGVSQSPSNKVTEKGKDVELRCDPISGHTALYWYRQSLGQGLEFLIYFQGNSAPDKSGLPSDRFSAERTGGSVSTLTIQRTQQEDSAVYLCASRPGGAIIAFFGQGTRLTVV.

The chain recombines TRBV7-2 with TRBJ2-7; TCRdb calls TRBD1, which cannot be checked without DNA. This CDR3 is built from 16 residues. CDR1 is SGHTA, CDR2 FQGNSA, per germline. The CDR3 sequence is CASSVRGAKSSYEQYF.

The chain links TRBV21-1 to TRBJ1-6. TRBV21-1 is a pseudogene. The CDR3 is 18 residues long. CDR3 loop: CASSKVGRGRVYNSPLHF.

The chain uses TRBV29-1 and TRBJ2-5; TCRdb's D gene call, TRBD1, goes unchecked for lack of DNA. The germline V gene has CDR1 SQVTM and CDR2 ANQGSEA. The CDR3 consists of 14 residues. The CDR3 loop reads CSVALRGVGETQYF.

V usage is TRBV11-2 and J usage is TRBJ2-3; with no DNA, the TCRdb D assignment of TRBD1 cannot be verified. Germline lookup yields CDR1 SGHAT and CDR2 FQNNGV. The CDR3 is made up of 16 amino acids. CDR3 region: CASSLAGGRVTDTQYF.

V usage is TRBV24-1 and J usage is TRBJ1-2; TCRdb names TRBD1, which stays unverified in the absence of DNA. This CDR3 has 14 amino acids. The germline V gene has CDR1 KGHDR and CDR2 SFDVKD. This chain's CDR3 is CATSATDLLYGYTF.

The J gene is TRBJ1-4, the V gene TRBV5-1; TCRdb designates TRBD1, a call that cannot be tested without DNA. Looked up from germline, CDR1 is SGHRS and CDR2 is YFSETQ. This CDR3 is built from 16 residues. The CDR3: CASSYGGAVTNEKLFF. Full variable domain (remainder filled in from reference TRBV5-1 and TRBJ1-4): KAGVTQTPRYLIKTRGQQVTLSCSPISGHRSVSWYQQTPGQGLQFLFEYFSETQRNKGNFPGRFSGRQFSNSRSEMNVSTLELGDSALYLCASSYGGAVTNEKLFFGSGTQLSVL.

The chain employs TRBV11-2 and TRBJ2-1. Germline lookup yields CDR1 SGHAT and CDR2 FQNNGV. The CDR3 spans 12 residues. The CDR3 here is CASSHTKGEQFF.

This rearrangement joins TRBV7-8 to TRBJ2-4; the TCRdb call, TRBD1, lacks DNA for checking. CDR1 and CDR2 from the germline V gene are SGHVS and FQNEAQ. The CDR3 spans 13 residues. The CDR3 loop reads CATGGFAKNIQYF.

This CDR3 reads CSVRTSGSDIQYF. The chain couples TRBV29-1 to TRBJ2-4; without DNA, the TCRdb call of TRBD2 cannot be checked. Germline CDR1 SQVTM, CDR2 ANQGSEA. The CDR3 extends over 13 amino acids.

This chain uses TRBV9 with TRBJ2-1; with no DNA, the TCRdb D assignment of TRBD1 cannot be verified. This CDR3 region has 16 residues. Germline values: CDR1 SGDLS, CDR2 YYNGEE. CDR3: CASNTGGRGGRNEQFF.

J is TRBJ2-5 and V is TRBV7-2; no DNA is available, so the TRBD2 call from TCRdb remains unchecked. Germline CDR1 and CDR2: SGHTA and FQGNSA. This CDR3 contains 15 residues. This CDR3 reads CASSLRREVGETQYF.

J is TRBJ2-1 and V is TRBV7-9. Germline CDR1 and CDR2: SEHNR and FQNEAQ (reference sequence). This CDR3 has 15 amino acids. CDR3 residues: CASSRSGSSYNEQFF.

The chain employs TRBV5-4 and TRBJ1-2; the D gene TCRdb calls, TRBD1, cannot be checked with no DNA. Germline V gives CDR1 SGHNT, CDR2 YYREEE (reference sequence). The CDR3 has 13 residues. CDR3 loop: CASSPGQKEGYTF.

The chain employs TRBV20-1 and TRBJ1-3. The CDR3 contains 14 residues. Germline CDR1 reads DFQATT; CDR2 reads SNEGSKA (reference sequence). The CDR3 reads CSAASGYSGNTIYF.

The chain recombines TRBV28 with TRBJ1-2; TCRdb's D gene call, TRBD1, goes unchecked for lack of DNA. This CDR3 has 15 amino acids. CDR1 is MDHEN, CDR2 SYDVKM, per germline. The CDR3: CASTWTGIGYYGYTF.

This sequence joins TRBV15 and TRBJ1-3; the D call of TRBD1 rests on TCRdb alone, since no DNA is present to check it. The CDR3 contains 18 residues. CDR1 is LNHNV and CDR2 is YYDKDF in the germline V gene (reference sequence). This CDR3 is CATSRDPTGGRSGNTIYF.

The chain recombines TRBV7-6 with TRBJ2-6; TCRdb designates TRBD1, a call that cannot be tested without DNA. This CDR3 comprises 18 residues. Germline V gives CDR1 SGHVS, CDR2 FNYEAQ. The chain's CDR3 is CASSLGDRWSSGANVLTF.

This chain uses TRBV6-1 with TRBJ1-2. The CDR3 runs to 14 residues. Per the germline V gene, CDR1 is MNHNS and CDR2 is SASEGT. The CDR3 sequence: CASSPPMAGGGYTF.